Following are 8 T cell receptor beta chains from one sample sequenced in a study of cytomegalovirus exposure and HLA in healthy donors (dated by TCRdb to the late 2010s). Library construction relied on the immunoSEQ multiplex PCR assay. A mixture of 60 forward primers for TCR Vbeta segments and 13 reverse primers for TCR Jbeta segments was used in the multiplex PCR. TCRdb limited this immuneACCESS table to in-frame rearrangements with V and J called. A share of clones is missing; checked studies link under half to unresolved V genes, and the rest is unexplained. The sample includes about 110,000 clones, with 65% to 80% observed a single time. The ten largest clones take up around 3.2% of the sample. Sequenced material: PBMCs. The receptors stem from a woman aged 55-69 years in good health and CMV-seropositive.

This clone was seen a single time. The V and J genes are TRBV5-1 and TRBJ2-7; TRBD1 aligns across 9 bases. The CDR3 runs 14 residues. J was trimmed by 6 bases and V by 0 bases; bases with no gene match: 4. CDR1 and CDR2 (germline): SGHRS, YFSETQ. This chain's CDR3 is CASSLGGQGREQYF. In DNA, the CDR3 is TGCGCCAGCAGCTTGGGGGGACAGGGACGCGAGCAGTACTTC.

The chain joins TRBV9 to TRBJ2-1; 9 nucleotides match TRBD2. The V gene's germline CDR1 is SGDLS and CDR2 YYNGEE. The CDR3 extends over 15 amino acids. J lost 9 bases, V lost 4 bases, and 11 bases had no gene match. The CDR3 reads CASSPRSSGTPEQFF. Written as DNA, the CDR3 is TGTGCCAGCAGCCCTAGGTCTAGCGGGACCCCTGAGCAGTTCTTC.

This clone was observed a handful of times. V is TRBV7-9 and J is TRBJ1-4, with D possibly TRBD1 on 6 matching bases. From germline, CDR1 is SEHNR and CDR2 FQNEAQ (reference sequence). This CDR3 comprises 16 residues. Trimming shortened V by 5 bases and J by 0 bases, and 13 bases separated the two germline ends. In DNA, the CDR3 is TGTGCCAGCAGCGTAACAGGGTCAACAACTAATGAAAAACTGTTTTTT. Protein product: CASSVTGSTTNEKLFF.

This clone was seen once. This chain uses TRBV19 with TRBJ2-5, with 7 positions matching TRBD1. V trimming: 3 bases; J trimming: 2 bases; junction bases outside the gene matches: 12. This CDR3 is 17 amino acids long. Looked up from germline, CDR1 is LNHDA and CDR2 is SQIVND (reference sequence). CDR3 DNA: TGTGCCAGTAGTATCATCCGTGCGGACAGGACTCAAGAGACCCAGTACTTC. Its protein is CASSIIRADRTQETQYF.

This sequence joins TRBV4-2 and TRBJ2-2, with 14 bases identical to TRBD2. The V segment lost 0 bases and the J segment 0 bases; nucleotides outside the gene matches: 9. This CDR3 is built from 21 residues. CDR1 and CDR2 (germline): LGHNA, YNFKEQ. CDR3 in amino acids: CASSQEGTSGRLFANTGELFF. For the CDR3, the DNA is TGTGCCAGCAGCCAAGAAGGGACTAGCGGGAGATTGTTCGCGAACACCGGGGAGCTGTTTTTT.

The chain employs TRBV5-1 and TRBJ2-4, with TRBD2 matching over 9 bases. This CDR3 spans 16 amino acids. Germline lookup yields CDR1 SGHRS and CDR2 YFSETQ. Trimming removed 9 bases from V and 2 bases from J; junction bases left unmatched: 12. CDR3 sequence (DNA): TGCGCCACCTCAGTCCCAGCGGGAGGAACCAAAAACATTCAGTACTTC. Translation gives CATSVPAGGTKNIQYF.

The rearrangement uses TRBV5-4 and TRBJ1-6; possibly TRBD1 for D (6 bases). CDR3 length equals 14 residues. Germline CDR1 SGHNT, CDR2 YYREEE (reference sequence). V lost 0 bases, J lost 7 bases, and 8 bases lay in between. This CDR3 is CASSLAGVNSPLHF. In DNA form, the CDR3 reads TGTGCCAGCAGCTTGGCAGGGGTAAATTCACCCCTCCACTTT.

V and J are TRBV5-1 and TRBJ2-1; 8 nucleotides agree with TRBD1. The CDR3 spans 15 residues. Trimming at V came to 0 bases and at J to 2 bases, leaving 1 base not matched to a gene. Germline V gene sequence: CDR1 SGHRS, CDR2 YFSETQ. CDR3 residues: CASSLDRGTYNEQFF. CDR3 bases: TGCGCCAGCAGCTTGGACAGGGGGACCTACAATGAGCAGTTCTTC. The whole variable domain, remainder taken from reference TRBV5-1 and TRBJ2-1, is KAGVTQTPRYLIKTRGQQVTLSCSPISGHRSVSWYQQTPGQGLQFLFEYFSETQRNKGNFPGRFSGRQFSNSRSEMNVSTLELGDSALYLCASSLDRGTYNEQFFGPGTRLTVL.